A selection of T cell receptor beta chains follows, all from one sample in a study of OX40 agonist ivuxolimab in advanced cancers. TCRdb's copy holds only in-frame clones and misses some; the assay was immunoSEQ multiplex PCR. The sample has roughly 62,000 clones, about 88% seen once. The specimen was CD4+ or CD8+ T cells sorted from blood, collected in a trial of the OX40 agonist ivuxolimab. These receptors were obtained from an adult with an advanced solid tumor such as melanoma, head and neck, liver or kidney cancer. The CDR3 runs from the conserved cysteine through the conserved F or W. A D gene is named only where the DNA matches it firmly. Size values are once, few and many counts, or a class for expanded clones, and some rows have none.

D gene: -
J gene: TRBJ1-3
V gene: TRBV6-1
clone size: -
CDR3 protein: CASSGHSGNTIYF
CDR3 DNA: TGTGCCAGCAGTGGACACTCTGGAAACACCATATATTTT

D gene: -
J gene: TRBJ2-3
V gene: TRBV29-1
clone size: -
CDR3 protein: CGAEGTSTDTQYF
CDR3 DNA: TGTGGGGCGGAGGGTACTAGCACAGATACGCAGTATTTT

D gene: -
J gene: TRBJ2-1
V gene: TRBV7-3
clone size: -
CDR3 protein: CASSLNGYNEQFF
CDR3 DNA: TGTGCCAGCAGCTTAAACGGCTACAATGAGCAGTTCTTC

D gene: -
J gene: TRBJ1-6
V gene: TRBV5-1
clone size: once
CDR3 protein: CASSLAGRSPLHF
CDR3 DNA: TGCGCCAGCAGCTTGGCCGGCCGTTCACCCCTCCACTTT

D gene: -
J gene: TRBJ2-7
V gene: TRBV27
clone size: -
CDR3 protein: CASRGSESYEQYF
CDR3 DNA: TGTGCCAGCAGGGGGTCAGAGTCCTACGAGCAGTACTTC

D gene: -
J gene: TRBJ2-5
V gene: TRBV19
clone size: -
CDR3 protein: CASSPGPQETQYF
CDR3 DNA: TGTGCCAGTAGTCCGGGGCCTCAAGAGACCCAGTACTTC

D gene: -
J gene: TRBJ2-7
V gene: TRBV27
clone size: -
CDR3 protein: CASSNRRGARTYEQYF
CDR3 DNA: TGTGCCAGCAGTAATCGTAGGGGGGCGCGTACCTACGAGCAGTACTTC

D gene: -
J gene: TRBJ1-3
V gene: TRBV11-3
clone size: -
CDR3 protein: CASSSSPSGSGNTIYF
CDR3 DNA: TGTGCCAGCAGCTCCTCTCCGTCTGGCTCTGGAAACACCATATATTTT

D gene: -
J gene: TRBJ2-2
V gene: TRBV7-3
clone size: few
CDR3 protein: CASSLLSAGELFF
CDR3 DNA: TGTGCCAGCAGCTTATTGAGCGCCGGGGAGCTGTTTTTT

D gene: TRBD2
J gene: TRBJ2-7
V gene: TRBV11-2
clone size: -
CDR3 protein: CASSPRPIAGVSYEQYF
CDR3 DNA: TGTGCCAGCAGCCCCCGCCCAATAGCGGGAGTATCCTACGAGCAGTACTTC

D gene: -
J gene: TRBJ2-7
V gene: TRBV6-6
clone size: -
CDR3 protein: CASSYRYEQYF
CDR3 DNA: TGTGCCAGCAGTTACCGGTACGAGCAGTACTTC

D gene: TRBD2
J gene: TRBJ2-2
V gene: TRBV7-3
clone size: -
CDR3 protein: CASSFTGGTGELFF
CDR3 DNA: TGTGCCAGCAGCTTTACGGGAGGCACCGGGGAGCTGTTTTTT

D gene: -
J gene: TRBJ2-5
V gene: TRBV28
clone size: -
CDR3 protein: CASSLSSGQETQYF
CDR3 DNA: TGTGCCAGCAGTTTAAGTAGTGGGCAAGAGACCCAGTACTTC

D gene: -
J gene: TRBJ2-3
V gene: TRBV7-3
clone size: -
CDR3 protein: CASSPGLGTDTQYF
CDR3 DNA: TGTGCCAGCAGCCCGGGACTGGGCACAGATACGCAGTATTTT

D gene: -
J gene: TRBJ2-7
V gene: TRBV7-3
clone size: once
CDR3 protein: CASSGRYKGREQYF
CDR3 DNA: TGTGCCAGCAGCGGGCGGTATAAGGGGCGCGAGCAGTACTTC

D gene: -
J gene: TRBJ2-4
V gene: TRBV11-3
clone size: -
CDR3 protein: CASSSRQLLAKNIQYF
CDR3 DNA: TGTGCCAGCAGCTCCCGACAGCTGCTAGCCAAAAACATTCAGTACTTC

D gene: -
J gene: TRBJ2-7
V gene: TRBV9
clone size: -
CDR3 protein: CASSHSGLGTYEQYF
CDR3 DNA: TGTGCCAGCAGCCACTCAGGGCTAGGGACCTACGAGCAGTACTTC

D gene: -
J gene: TRBJ2-3
V gene: TRBV5-1
clone size: -
CDR3 protein: CASSQFSGGVGTDTQYF
CDR3 DNA: TGCGCCAGCAGCCAATTTAGCGGAGGGGTCGGCACAGATACGCAGTATTTT

D gene: TRBD1
J gene: TRBJ1-1
V gene: TRBV5-8
clone size: -
CDR3 protein: CASRFSVRGVRTEAFF
CDR3 DNA: TGTGCCAGCAGATTCTCTGTCAGGGGGGTAAGAACTGAAGCTTTCTTT

D gene: -
J gene: TRBJ2-5
V gene: TRBV28
clone size: -
CDR3 protein: CASSPYSPRETQYF
CDR3 DNA: TGTGCCAGCAGTCCGTACAGCCCACGGGAGACCCAGTACTTC

D gene: TRBD2
J gene: TRBJ2-7
V gene: TRBV10-3
clone size: -
CDR3 protein: CAISESSGTSFYEQYF
CDR3 DNA: TGTGCCATCAGTGAGTCTTCCGGGACTAGCTTTTACGAGCAGTACTTC

D gene: -
J gene: TRBJ1-4
V gene: TRBV7-8
clone size: -
CDR3 protein: CASSSGGNEKLFF
CDR3 DNA: TGTGCCAGCAGCTCCGGAGGTAATGAAAAACTGTTTTTT

D gene: -
J gene: TRBJ2-2
V gene: TRBV19
clone size: -
CDR3 protein: CASSLQHTGELFF
CDR3 DNA: TGTGCCAGTAGTTTACAACATACCGGGGAGCTGTTTTTT

D gene: TRBD1
J gene: TRBJ2-1
V gene: TRBV5-4
clone size: -
CDR3 protein: CASSWDRGNEQFF
CDR3 DNA: TGTGCCAGCAGCTGGGACAGGGGGAATGAGCAGTTCTTC

D gene: -
J gene: TRBJ1-4
V gene: TRBV28
clone size: -
CDR3 protein: CASSSSGNNEKLFF
CDR3 DNA: TGTGCCAGCAGTTCGTCAGGGAATAATGAAAAACTGTTTTTT

D gene: -
J gene: TRBJ2-2
V gene: TRBV5-8
clone size: -
CDR3 protein: CASSLGGPGELFF
CDR3 DNA: TGTGCCAGCAGCTTGGGGGGTCCCGGGGAGCTGTTTTTT

D gene: -
J gene: TRBJ1-5
V gene: TRBV28
clone size: -
CDR3 protein: CASGPHVDSNINQPQHF
CDR3 DNA: TGTGCCAGCGGCCCCCACGTCGACTCAAATATCAATCAGCCCCAGCATTTT

D gene: -
J gene: TRBJ1-1
V gene: TRBV9
clone size: -
CDR3 protein: CASSATMGLDSLEAFF
CDR3 DNA: TGTGCCAGCAGCGCCACCATGGGTCTTGACAGCCTAGAAGCTTTCTTT

D gene: -
J gene: TRBJ2-1
V gene: TRBV7-2
clone size: -
CDR3 protein: CASSLSTSSYNEQFF
CDR3 DNA: TGTGCCAGCAGCTTAAGCACCAGCTCCTACAATGAGCAGTTCTTC

D gene: -
J gene: TRBJ2-1
V gene: TRBV28
clone size: -
CDR3 protein: CASIHGTRVNEQFF
CDR3 DNA: TGTGCCAGCATCCACGGAACTAGGGTCAATGAGCAGTTCTTC

D gene: -
J gene: TRBJ1-5
V gene: TRBV4-3
clone size: -
CDR3 protein: CASSQGEGDPQPQHF
CDR3 DNA: TGCGCCAGCAGCCAGGGGGAGGGGGATCCTCAGCCCCAGCATTTT

D gene: TRBD1
J gene: TRBJ2-7
V gene: TRBV10-3
clone size: -
CDR3 protein: CAISPGTDNEQYF
CDR3 DNA: TGTGCCATCAGTCCCGGGACAGATAACGAGCAGTACTTC

D gene: TRBD1
J gene: TRBJ1-1
V gene: TRBV11-2
clone size: once
CDR3 protein: CASSLGQGAPEAFF
CDR3 DNA: TGTGCCAGCAGCTTAGGACAGGGGGCTCCTGAAGCTTTCTTT

D gene: TRBD1
J gene: TRBJ2-2
V gene: TRBV27
clone size: -
CDR3 protein: CASSSGTGYGELFF
CDR3 DNA: TGTGCCAGCAGTTCTGGGACAGGGTATGGGGAGCTGTTTTTT

D gene: -
J gene: TRBJ2-5
V gene: TRBV5-1
clone size: -
CDR3 protein: CASSSDDSEETQYF
CDR3 DNA: TGCGCCAGCAGCTCCGATGACTCTGAAGAGACCCAGTACTTC

D gene: TRBD2
J gene: TRBJ2-7
V gene: TRBV27
clone size: -
CDR3 protein: CASSWTSGRSYEQYF
CDR3 DNA: TGTGCCAGCAGTTGGACTAGCGGGCGCTCCTACGAGCAGTACTTC

D gene: -
J gene: TRBJ1-2
V gene: TRBV5-1
clone size: -
CDR3 protein: CASSLAVLLSDGYTF
CDR3 DNA: TGCGCCAGCAGCTTGGCCGTCCTTCTATCCGATGGCTACACCTTC

D gene: -
J gene: TRBJ2-1
V gene: TRBV7-3
clone size: -
CDR3 protein: CASSANNEQFF
CDR3 DNA: TGTGCCAGCAGCGCAAACAATGAGCAGTTCTTC

D gene: -
J gene: TRBJ2-3
V gene: TRBV11-3
clone size: -
CDR3 protein: CASSYRMSTTDTQYF
CDR3 DNA: TGTGCCAGCAGCTACAGGATGTCCACCACTGATACGCAGTATTTT

D gene: -
J gene: TRBJ1-3
V gene: TRBV19
clone size: -
CDR3 protein: CASRATNSGNTIYF
CDR3 DNA: TGTGCCAGTAGGGCTACGAACTCTGGAAACACCATATATTTT

D gene: TRBD1
J gene: TRBJ1-1
V gene: TRBV5-1
clone size: -
CDR3 protein: CASSLGTATEAFF
CDR3 DNA: TGCGCCAGCAGCTTAGGGACAGCCACTGAAGCTTTCTTT

D gene: TRBD1
J gene: TRBJ2-4
V gene: TRBV7-8
clone size: -
CDR3 protein: CASSPQGAGKNIQYF
CDR3 DNA: TGTGCCAGCAGCCCACAGGGGGCAGGCAAAAACATTCAGTACTTC

D gene: -
J gene: TRBJ2-4
V gene: TRBV28
clone size: few
CDR3 protein: CASSFRDIQYF
CDR3 DNA: TGTGCCAGCAGTTTTAGGGACATTCAGTACTTC

D gene: TRBD2
J gene: TRBJ2-1
V gene: TRBV7-8
clone size: -
CDR3 protein: CASSLVVGTRANEQFF
CDR3 DNA: TGTGCCAGCAGCTTAGTGGTGGGGACTAGAGCCAATGAGCAGTTCTTC

D gene: TRBD2
J gene: TRBJ2-4
V gene: TRBV6-4
clone size: -
CDR3 protein: CASSDSLREAKNIQYF
CDR3 DNA: TGTGCCAGCAGTGACTCTTTGCGGGAGGCCAAAAACATTCAGTACTTC

D gene: -
J gene: TRBJ2-1
V gene: TRBV7-2
clone size: -
CDR3 protein: CASSLDTQGNEQFF
CDR3 DNA: TGTGCCAGCAGCCTCGATACACAGGGCAATGAGCAGTTCTTC

D gene: -
J gene: TRBJ1-4
V gene: TRBV12-2
clone size: -
CDR3 protein: CASLHVQGACYEKLFF
CDR3 DNA: TGTGCAAGTCTCCACGTGCAGGGGGCATGTTATGAAAAACTGTTTTTT

D gene: TRBD2
J gene: TRBJ2-1
V gene: TRBV4-1
clone size: few
CDR3 protein: CASSSYSGRDKDWNEQFF
CDR3 DNA: TGCGCCAGCAGCTCCTATAGCGGGAGGGATAAAGATTGGAATGAGCAGTTCTTC

D gene: -
J gene: TRBJ1-3
V gene: TRBV7-9
clone size: -
CDR3 protein: CASSPTSSGNTIYF
CDR3 DNA: TGTGCCAGCAGCCCTACATCTTCTGGAAACACCATATATTTT

D gene: -
J gene: TRBJ2-3
V gene: TRBV27
clone size: -
CDR3 protein: CASSLALATDTQYF
CDR3 DNA: TGTGCCAGCAGTTTAGCACTAGCCACAGATACGCAGTATTTT

D gene: -
J gene: TRBJ1-1
V gene: TRBV28
clone size: -
CDR3 protein: CASSLANLNTEAFF
CDR3 DNA: TGTGCCAGCAGTTTAGCGAACCTGAACACTGAAGCTTTCTTT

D gene: -
J gene: TRBJ2-7
V gene: TRBV11-2
clone size: few
CDR3 protein: CASSWTQEQYF
CDR3 DNA: TGTGCCAGCAGCTGGACACAAGAGCAGTACTTC

D gene: -
J gene: TRBJ2-5
V gene: TRBV20-1
clone size: -
CDR3 protein: CSAILRETQYF
CDR3 DNA: TGCAGTGCTATTCTAAGAGAGACCCAGTACTTC